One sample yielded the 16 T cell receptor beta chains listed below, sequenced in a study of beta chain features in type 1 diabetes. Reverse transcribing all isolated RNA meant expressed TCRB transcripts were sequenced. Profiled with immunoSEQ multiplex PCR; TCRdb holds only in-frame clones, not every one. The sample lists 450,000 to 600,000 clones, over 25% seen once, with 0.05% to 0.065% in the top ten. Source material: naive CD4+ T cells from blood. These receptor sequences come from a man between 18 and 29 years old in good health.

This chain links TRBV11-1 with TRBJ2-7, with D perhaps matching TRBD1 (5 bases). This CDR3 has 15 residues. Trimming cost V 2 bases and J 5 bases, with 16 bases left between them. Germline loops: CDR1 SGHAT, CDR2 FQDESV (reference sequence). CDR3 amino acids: CASSLMGQGSHEQYF. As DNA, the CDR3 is TGTGCCAGCAGCTTAATGGGCCAGGGTAGCCACGAGCAGTACTTC.

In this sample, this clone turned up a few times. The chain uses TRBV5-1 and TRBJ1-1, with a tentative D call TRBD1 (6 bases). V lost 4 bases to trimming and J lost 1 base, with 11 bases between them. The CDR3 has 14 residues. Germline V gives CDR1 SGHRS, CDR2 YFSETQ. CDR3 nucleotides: TGCGCCAGCAGCCGGACGGGACAGAACACTGAAGCTTTCTTT. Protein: CASSRTGQNTEAFF.

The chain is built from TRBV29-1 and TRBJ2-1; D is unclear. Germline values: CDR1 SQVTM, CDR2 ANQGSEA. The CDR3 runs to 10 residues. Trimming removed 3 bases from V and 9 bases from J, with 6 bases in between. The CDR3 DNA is TGCAGCGTTGATAGGCCTGAGCAGTTCTTC. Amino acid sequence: CSVDRPEQFF.

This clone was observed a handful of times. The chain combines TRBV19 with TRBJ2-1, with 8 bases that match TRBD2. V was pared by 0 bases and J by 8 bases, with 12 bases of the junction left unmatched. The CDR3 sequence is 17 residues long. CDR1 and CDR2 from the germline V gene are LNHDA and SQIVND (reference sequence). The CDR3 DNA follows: TGTGCCAGTAGTATAGAGTACCCAGCGGGAGATCTGGATGAGCAGTTCTTC. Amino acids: CASSIEYPAGDLDEQFF.

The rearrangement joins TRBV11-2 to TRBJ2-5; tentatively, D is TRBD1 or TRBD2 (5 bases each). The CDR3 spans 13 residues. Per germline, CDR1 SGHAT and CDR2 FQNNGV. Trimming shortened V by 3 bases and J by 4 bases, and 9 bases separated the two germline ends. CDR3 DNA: TGTGCCAGCAGCTTTCGGGGCCTAGAGACCCAGTACTTC. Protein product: CASSFRGLETQYF.

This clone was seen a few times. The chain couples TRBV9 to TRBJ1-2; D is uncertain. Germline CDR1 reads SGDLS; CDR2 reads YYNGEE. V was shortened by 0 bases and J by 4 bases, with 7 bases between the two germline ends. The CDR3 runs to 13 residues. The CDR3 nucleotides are TGTGCCAGCAGCGTAGATAGCAGCTATGGCTACACCTTC. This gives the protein CASSVDSSYGYTF.

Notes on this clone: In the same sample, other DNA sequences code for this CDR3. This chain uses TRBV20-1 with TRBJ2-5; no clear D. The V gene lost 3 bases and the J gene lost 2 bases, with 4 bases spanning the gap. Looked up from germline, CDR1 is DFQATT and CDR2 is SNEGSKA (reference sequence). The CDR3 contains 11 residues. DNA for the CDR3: TGCAGTGCTAGGAGGCAAGAGACCCAGTACTTC. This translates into CSARRQETQYF.

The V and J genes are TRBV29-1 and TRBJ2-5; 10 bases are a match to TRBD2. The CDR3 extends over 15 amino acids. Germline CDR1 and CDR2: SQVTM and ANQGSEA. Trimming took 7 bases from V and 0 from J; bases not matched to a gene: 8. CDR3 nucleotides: TGCAGCGCCCGGACTAGCGGATCGTACCAAGAGACCCAGTACTTC. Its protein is CSARTSGSYQETQYF.

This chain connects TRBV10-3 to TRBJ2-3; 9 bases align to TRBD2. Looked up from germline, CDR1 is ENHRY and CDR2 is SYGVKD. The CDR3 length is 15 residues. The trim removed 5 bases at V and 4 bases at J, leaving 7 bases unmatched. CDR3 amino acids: CAISLAGVVPDTQYF. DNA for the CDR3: TGTGCCATCAGTTTAGCGGGAGTCGTTCCAGATACGCAGTATTTT.

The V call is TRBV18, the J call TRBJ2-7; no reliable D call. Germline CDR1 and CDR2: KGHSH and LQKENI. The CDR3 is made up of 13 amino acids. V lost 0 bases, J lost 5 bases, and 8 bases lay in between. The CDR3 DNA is TGTGCCAGCTCACCACCGGGAATCCACGAGCAGTACTTC. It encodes CASSPPGIHEQYF. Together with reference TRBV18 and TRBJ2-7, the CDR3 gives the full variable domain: NAGVMQNPRHLVRRRGQEARLRCSPMKGHSHVYWYRQLPEEGLKFMVYLQKENIIDESGMPKERFSAEFPKEGPSILRIQQVVRGDSAAYFCASSPPGIHEQYFGPGTRLTVT.

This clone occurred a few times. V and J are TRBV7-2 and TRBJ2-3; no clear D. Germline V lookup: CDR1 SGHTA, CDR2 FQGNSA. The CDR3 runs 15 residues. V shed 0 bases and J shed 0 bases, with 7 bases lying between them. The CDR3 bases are TGTGCCAGCAGCTTAGCAGGGCTGAGCACAGATACGCAGTATTTT. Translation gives CASSLAGLSTDTQYF.

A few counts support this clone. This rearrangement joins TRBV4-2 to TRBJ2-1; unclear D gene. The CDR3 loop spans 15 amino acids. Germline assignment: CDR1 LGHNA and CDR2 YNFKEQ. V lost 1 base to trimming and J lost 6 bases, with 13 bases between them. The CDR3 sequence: CASSQGMKGGNEQFF. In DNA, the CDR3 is TGTGCCAGCAGCCAAGGGATGAAGGGTGGCAATGAGCAGTTCTTC.

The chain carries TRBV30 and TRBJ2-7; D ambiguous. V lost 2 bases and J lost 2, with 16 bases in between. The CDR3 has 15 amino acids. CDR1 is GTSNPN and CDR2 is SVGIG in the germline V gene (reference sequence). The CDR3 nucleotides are TGTGCCTGGAGTCCTTCCCCTCGGTCTGCCTACGAGCAGTACTTC. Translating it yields CAWSPSPRSAYEQYF.

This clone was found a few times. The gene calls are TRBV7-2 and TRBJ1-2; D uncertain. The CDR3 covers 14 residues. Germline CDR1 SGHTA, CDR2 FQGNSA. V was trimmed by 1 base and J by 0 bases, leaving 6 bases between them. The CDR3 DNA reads TGTGCCAGCAGCTTAGACCAGGCTAACTATGGCTACACCTTC. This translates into CASSLDQANYGYTF.

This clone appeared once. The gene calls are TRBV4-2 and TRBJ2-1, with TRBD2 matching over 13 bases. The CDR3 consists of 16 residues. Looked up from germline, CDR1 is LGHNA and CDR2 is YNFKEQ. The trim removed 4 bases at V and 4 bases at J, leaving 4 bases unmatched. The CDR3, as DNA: TGTGCCAGCAGCCGCAGGACTAGCGGGAGTTACAATGAGCAGTTCTTC. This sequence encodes CASSRRTSGSYNEQFF.

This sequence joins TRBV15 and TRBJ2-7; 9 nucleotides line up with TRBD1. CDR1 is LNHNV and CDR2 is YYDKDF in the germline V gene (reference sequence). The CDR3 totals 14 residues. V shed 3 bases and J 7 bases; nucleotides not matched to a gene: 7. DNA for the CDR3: TGTGCCACCAGCAGGACAGGGGGGATAGTTGAGCAGTACTTC. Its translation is CATSRTGGIVEQYF.